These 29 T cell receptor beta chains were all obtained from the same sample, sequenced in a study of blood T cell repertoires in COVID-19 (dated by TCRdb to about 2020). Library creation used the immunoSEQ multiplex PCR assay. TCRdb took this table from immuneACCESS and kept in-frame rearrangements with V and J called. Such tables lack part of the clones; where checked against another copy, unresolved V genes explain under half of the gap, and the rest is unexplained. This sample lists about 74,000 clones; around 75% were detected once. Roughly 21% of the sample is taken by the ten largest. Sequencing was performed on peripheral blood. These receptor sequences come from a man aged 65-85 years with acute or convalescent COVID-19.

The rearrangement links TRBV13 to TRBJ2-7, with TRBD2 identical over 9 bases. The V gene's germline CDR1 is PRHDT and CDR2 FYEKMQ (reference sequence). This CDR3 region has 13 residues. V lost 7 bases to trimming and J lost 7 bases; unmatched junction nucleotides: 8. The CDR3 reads CASTASGTQEQYF. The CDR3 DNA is TGTGCCAGCACTGCTAGCGGGACTCAGGAGCAGTACTTC.

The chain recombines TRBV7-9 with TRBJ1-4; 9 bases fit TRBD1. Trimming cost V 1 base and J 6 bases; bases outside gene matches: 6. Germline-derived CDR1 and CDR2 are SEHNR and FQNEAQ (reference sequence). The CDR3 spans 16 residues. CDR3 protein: CASSLVERDRDEKLFF. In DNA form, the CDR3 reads TGTGCCAGCAGCTTAGTCGAGAGGGACAGGGATGAAAAACTGTTTTTT.

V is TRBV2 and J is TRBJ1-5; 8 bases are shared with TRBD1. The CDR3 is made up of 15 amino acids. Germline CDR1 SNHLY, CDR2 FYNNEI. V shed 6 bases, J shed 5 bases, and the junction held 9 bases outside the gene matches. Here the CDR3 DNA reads TGTGCCAGCAGCGGGCCGGACAGGGCATATCAGCCCCAGCATTTT. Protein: CASSGPDRAYQPQHF.

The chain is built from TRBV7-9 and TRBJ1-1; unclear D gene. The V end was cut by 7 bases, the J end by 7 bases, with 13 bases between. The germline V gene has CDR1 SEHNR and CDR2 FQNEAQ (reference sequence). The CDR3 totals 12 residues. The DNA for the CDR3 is TGTGCCAGCACTTCGGAGGGTGTTGAAGCTTTCTTT. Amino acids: CASTSEGVEAFF.

The CDR3 here is CASGFPRDQETQYF. The CDR3 nucleotides read TGTGCCAGCGGATTCCCCAGGGACCAAGAGACCCAGTACTTC. The J gene is TRBJ2-5, the V gene TRBV6-6; tentative D call: TRBD1 (5 bases). The CDR3 sequence is 14 residues long. The V gene lost 8 bases and the J gene lost 0 bases, with 13 bases spanning the gap. CDR1 MNHNY and CDR2 SVGAGI come from the germline V gene (reference sequence).

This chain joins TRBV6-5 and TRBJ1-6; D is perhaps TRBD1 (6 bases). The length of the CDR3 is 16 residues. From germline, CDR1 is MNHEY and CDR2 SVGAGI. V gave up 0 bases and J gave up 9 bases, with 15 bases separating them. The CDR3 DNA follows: TGTGCCAGCAGTTACTCGACCAGGGGACGGGGTTCACCCCTCCACTTT. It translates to CASSYSTRGRGSPLHF.

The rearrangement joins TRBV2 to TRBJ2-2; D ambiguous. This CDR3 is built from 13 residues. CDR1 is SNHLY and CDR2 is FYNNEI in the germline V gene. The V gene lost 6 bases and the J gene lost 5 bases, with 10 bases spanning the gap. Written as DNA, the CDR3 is TGTGCCAGCAGGTTAACAAATACCGGGGAGCTGTTTTTT. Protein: CASRLTNTGELFF.

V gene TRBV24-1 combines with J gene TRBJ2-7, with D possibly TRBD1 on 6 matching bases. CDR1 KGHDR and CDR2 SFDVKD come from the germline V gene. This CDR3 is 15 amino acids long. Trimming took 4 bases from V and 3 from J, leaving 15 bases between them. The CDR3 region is CATSDPRGDLYEQYF. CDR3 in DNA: TGTGCCACCAGTGACCCCAGGGGCGACCTCTACGAGCAGTACTTC.

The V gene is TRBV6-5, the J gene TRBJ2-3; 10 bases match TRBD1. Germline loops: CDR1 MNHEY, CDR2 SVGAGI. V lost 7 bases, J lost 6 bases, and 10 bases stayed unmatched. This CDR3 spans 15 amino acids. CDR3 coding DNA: TGTGCCAGCATCGACAGGGGGCAAGGCCAGGATACGCAGTATTTT. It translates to CASIDRGQGQDTQYF.

The CDR3 loop is CASRQPGQVAFF. DNA of the CDR3: TGTGCCAGCAGACAACCGGGACAGGTGGCTTTCTTT. This chain uses TRBV28 with TRBJ1-1, with 8 bases lining up with TRBD1. The ends lost 6 bases at V and 11 bases at J; junction bases unmatched: 8. The V gene's germline CDR1 is MDHEN and CDR2 SYDVKM. The CDR3 contains 12 residues.

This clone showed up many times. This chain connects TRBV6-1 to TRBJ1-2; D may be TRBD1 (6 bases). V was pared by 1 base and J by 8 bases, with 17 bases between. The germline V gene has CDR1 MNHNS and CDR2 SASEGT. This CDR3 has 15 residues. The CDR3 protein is CASSEGPGVLGGYTF. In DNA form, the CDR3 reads TGTGCCAGCAGTGAAGGTCCAGGGGTCTTGGGCGGCTACACCTTC.

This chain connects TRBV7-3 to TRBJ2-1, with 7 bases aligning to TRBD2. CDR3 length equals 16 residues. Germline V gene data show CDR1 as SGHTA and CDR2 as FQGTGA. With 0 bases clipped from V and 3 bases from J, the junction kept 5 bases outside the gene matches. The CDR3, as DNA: TGTGCCAGCAGCTTAACAGGGGCGGGAGTCTACAATGAGCAGTTCTTC. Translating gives CASSLTGAGVYNEQFF.

The CDR3 sequence is CAISESPGGGNEQYF. CDR3 DNA: TGTGCCATCAGTGAGTCGCCAGGGGGAGGCAACGAGCAGTACTTC. V gene TRBV10-3 combines with J gene TRBJ2-7; TRBD1 might be the D (7 bases). Trimming took 0 bases from V and 5 from J, leaving 14 bases between them. This CDR3 region has 15 residues. Germline loops: CDR1 ENHRY, CDR2 SYGVKD.

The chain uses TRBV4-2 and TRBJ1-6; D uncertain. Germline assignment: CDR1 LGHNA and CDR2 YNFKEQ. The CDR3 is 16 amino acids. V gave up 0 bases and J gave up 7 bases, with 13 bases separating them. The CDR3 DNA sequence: TGTGCCAGCAGCCAAGACCCCCTTCTAGGAAATTCACCCCTCCACTTT. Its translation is CASSQDPLLGNSPLHF.

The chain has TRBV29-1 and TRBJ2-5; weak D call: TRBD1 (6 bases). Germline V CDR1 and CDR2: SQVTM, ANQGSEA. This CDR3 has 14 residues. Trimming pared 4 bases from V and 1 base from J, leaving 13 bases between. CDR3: CSVAPGQLQETQYF. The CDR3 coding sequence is TGCAGCGTTGCCCCGGGACAACTCCAAGAGACCCAGTACTTC.

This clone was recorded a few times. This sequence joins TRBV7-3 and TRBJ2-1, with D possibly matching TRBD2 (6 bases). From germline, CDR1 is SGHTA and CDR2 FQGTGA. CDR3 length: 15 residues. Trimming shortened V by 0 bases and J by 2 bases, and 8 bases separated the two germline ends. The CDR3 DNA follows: TGTGCCAGCAGCTTAACTAGCGGAACCTACAATGAGCAGTTCTTC. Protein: CASSLTSGTYNEQFF. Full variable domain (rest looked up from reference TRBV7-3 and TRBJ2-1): GAGVSQTPSNKVTEKGKYVELRCDPISGHTALYWYRQSLGQGPEFLIYFQGTGAADDSGLPNDRFFAVRPEGSVSTLKIQRTERGDSAVYLCASSLTSGTYNEQFFGPGTRLTVL.

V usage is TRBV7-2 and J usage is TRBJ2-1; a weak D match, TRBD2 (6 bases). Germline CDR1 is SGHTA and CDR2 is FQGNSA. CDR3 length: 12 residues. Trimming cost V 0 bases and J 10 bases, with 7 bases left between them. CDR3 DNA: TGTGCCAGCAGCTTAGCGCTAGCGGAGCAGTTCTTC. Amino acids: CASSLALAEQFF.

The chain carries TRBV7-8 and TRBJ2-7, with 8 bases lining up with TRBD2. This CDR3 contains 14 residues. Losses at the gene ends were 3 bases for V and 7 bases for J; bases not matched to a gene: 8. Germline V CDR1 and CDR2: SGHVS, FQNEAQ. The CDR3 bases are TGTGCCAGCAGCTTTCTAGCGGGCCCCCTGGAGCAGTACTTC. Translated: CASSFLAGPLEQYF.

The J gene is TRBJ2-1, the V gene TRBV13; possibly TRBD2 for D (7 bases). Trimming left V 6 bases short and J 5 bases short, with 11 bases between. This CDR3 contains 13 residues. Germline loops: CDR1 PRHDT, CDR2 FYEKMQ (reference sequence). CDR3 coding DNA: TGTGCCAGCAGTCAAGGGGGGGACAATGAGCAGTTCTTC. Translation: CASSQGGDNEQFF.

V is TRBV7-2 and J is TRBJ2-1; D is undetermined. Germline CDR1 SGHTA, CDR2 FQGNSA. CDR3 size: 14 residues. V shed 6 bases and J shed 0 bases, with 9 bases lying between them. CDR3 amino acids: CASRTPSSYNEQFF. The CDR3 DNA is TGTGCCAGCAGGACTCCGAGCTCCTACAATGAGCAGTTCTTC.

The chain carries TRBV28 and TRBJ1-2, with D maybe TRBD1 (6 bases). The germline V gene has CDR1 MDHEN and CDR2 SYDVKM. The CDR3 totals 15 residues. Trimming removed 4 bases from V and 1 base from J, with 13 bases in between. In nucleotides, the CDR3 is TGTGCCAGCAGTTCTTCAGGGGTCCTTAACTATGGCTACACCTTC. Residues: CASSSSGVLNYGYTF.

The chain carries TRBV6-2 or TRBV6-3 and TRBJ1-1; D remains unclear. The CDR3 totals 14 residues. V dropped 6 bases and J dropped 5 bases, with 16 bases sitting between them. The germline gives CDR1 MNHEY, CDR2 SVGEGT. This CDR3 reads CASSNGGPGTEAFF. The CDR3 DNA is TGTGCCAGCAGCAACGGAGGTCCGGGGACTGAAGCTTTCTTT.

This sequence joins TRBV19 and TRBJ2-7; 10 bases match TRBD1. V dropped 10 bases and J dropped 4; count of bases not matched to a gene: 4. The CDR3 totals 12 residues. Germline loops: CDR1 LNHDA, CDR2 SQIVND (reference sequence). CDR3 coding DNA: TGTGCCACCCGGGACAGGGGATACGAGCAGTACTTC. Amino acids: CATRDRGYEQYF.

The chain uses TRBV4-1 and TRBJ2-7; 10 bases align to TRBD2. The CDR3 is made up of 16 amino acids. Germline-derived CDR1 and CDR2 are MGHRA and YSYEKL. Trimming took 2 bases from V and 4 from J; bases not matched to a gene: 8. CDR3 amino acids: CASSQPGLAEAYEQYF. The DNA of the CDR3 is TGCGCCAGCAGCCAACCCGGACTAGCGGAAGCTTACGAGCAGTACTTC.

The CDR3 sequence is CASSPGAAGRYEQYF. CDR3 nucleotides: TGTGCCAGCAGCCCAGGGGCAGCGGGGAGATACGAGCAGTACTTC. The chain has TRBV28 and TRBJ2-7; TRBD2 might be the D (7 bases). Germline CDR1 MDHEN, CDR2 SYDVKM. This CDR3 is 15 amino acids long. The V and J ends lost 6 bases and 4 bases respectively, with 19 bases between them.

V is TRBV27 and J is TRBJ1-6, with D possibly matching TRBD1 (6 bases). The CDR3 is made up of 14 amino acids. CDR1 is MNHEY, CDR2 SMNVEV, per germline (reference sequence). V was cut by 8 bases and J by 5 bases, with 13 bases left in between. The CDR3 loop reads CASSRGGDNSPLHF. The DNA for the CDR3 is TGTGCCAGCTCCCGGGGGGGCGATAATTCACCCCTCCACTTT.

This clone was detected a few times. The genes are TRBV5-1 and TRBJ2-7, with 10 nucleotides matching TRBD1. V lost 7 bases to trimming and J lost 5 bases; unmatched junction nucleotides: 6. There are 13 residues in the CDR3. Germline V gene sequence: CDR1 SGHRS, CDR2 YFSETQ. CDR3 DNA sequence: TGCGCCAGCCACGACAGGGGGCTGAACGAGCAGTACTTC. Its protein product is CASHDRGLNEQYF.

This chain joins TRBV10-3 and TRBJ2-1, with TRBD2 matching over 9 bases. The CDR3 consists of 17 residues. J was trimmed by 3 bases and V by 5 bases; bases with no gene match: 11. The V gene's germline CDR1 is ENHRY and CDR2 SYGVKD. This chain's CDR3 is CAISPSLSGSHYNEQFF. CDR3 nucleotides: TGTGCCATCAGTCCCTCTCTTAGCGGGAGCCACTACAATGAGCAGTTCTTC.

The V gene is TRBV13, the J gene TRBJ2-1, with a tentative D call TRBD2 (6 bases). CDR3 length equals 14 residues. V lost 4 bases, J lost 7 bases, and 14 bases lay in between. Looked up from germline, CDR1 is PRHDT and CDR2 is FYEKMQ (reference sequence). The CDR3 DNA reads TGTGCCAGCAGCTGGGATTCGGGGAGGAATGAGCAGTTCTTC. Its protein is CASSWDSGRNEQFF.